A selection of T cell receptor beta chains follows, all from one sample in a study of beta chain features in type 1 diabetes. The data were produced by immunoSEQ multiplex PCR, yet TCRdb's version contains in-frame clones alone and is incomplete. The table lists fewer than 650,000 clones, about a sixth of them singletons. Sequences were obtained from naive CD4+ T cells from blood. These receptors originate from a man between 18 and 35 years old in good health. CDR3s include the opening cysteine and the closing phenylalanine or tryptophan. The order of the fields is D gene, V gene, J gene, clone size, CDR3 DNA, CDR3 protein. The D gene is left open where the match is weak. Rows may omit the clone size; those that give it use once, few, many or a size class.

d_gene: TRBD2
v_gene: TRBV4-3
j_gene: TRBJ2-7
abundance: few
CDR3nt: TGCGCCAGCAGCCCCGGAGCGGGGGCCATCTACGAGCAGTACTTC
CDR3aa: CASSPGAGAIYEQYF

d_gene: -
v_gene: TRBV7-2
j_gene: TRBJ2-7
abundance: -
CDR3nt: TGTGCCAGCACCCCAGCGGGTAACGAGCAGTACTTC
CDR3aa: CASTPAGNEQYF

d_gene: -
v_gene: TRBV28
j_gene: TRBJ2-7
abundance: -
CDR3nt: TGTGCCAGCGGTAGCGGCAGTTCCTACGAGCAGTACTTC
CDR3aa: CASGSGSSYEQYF

d_gene: -
v_gene: TRBV6-5
j_gene: TRBJ1-1
abundance: few
CDR3nt: TGTGCCAGCAGGCAGGGTTACACTGAAGCTTTCTTT
CDR3aa: CASRQGYTEAFF

d_gene: -
v_gene: TRBV6-5
j_gene: TRBJ1-5
abundance: -
CDR3nt: TGTGCCAGCAGTTACGCGGGGAATCAGCCCCAGCATTTT
CDR3aa: CASSYAGNQPQHF

d_gene: TRBD2
v_gene: TRBV6-6
j_gene: TRBJ2-5
abundance: -
CDR3nt: TGTGCCAGCAGTCCTCGGGGGGGCCAAGAGACCCAGTACTTC
CDR3aa: CASSPRGGQETQYF

d_gene: -
v_gene: TRBV7-3
j_gene: TRBJ2-3
abundance: -
CDR3nt: TGTGCCAGCAGCCCTGGTTCACCAAATACGCAGTATTTT
CDR3aa: CASSPGSPNTQYF

d_gene: -
v_gene: TRBV28
j_gene: TRBJ2-5
abundance: -
CDR3nt: TGTGCCAGCAGTTTCGAGAGAGAGACCCAGTACTTC
CDR3aa: CASSFERETQYF

d_gene: -
v_gene: TRBV7-2
j_gene: TRBJ2-5
abundance: -
CDR3nt: TGTGCCAGCAGCTTAGGGCAGGGAGAGACCCAGTACTTC
CDR3aa: CASSLGQGETQYF

d_gene: -
v_gene: TRBV9
j_gene: TRBJ2-7
abundance: few
CDR3nt: TGTGCCAGCAGCGTAGAGGGGTGGTTTTACGAGCAGTACTTC
CDR3aa: CASSVEGWFYEQYF

d_gene: -
v_gene: TRBV7-9
j_gene: TRBJ2-5
abundance: few
CDR3nt: TGTGCCAGCAGCTTAGCGCCGGAAAGGCAAGAGACCCAGTACTTC
CDR3aa: CASSLAPERQETQYF

d_gene: TRBD1
v_gene: TRBV4-1
j_gene: TRBJ2-7
abundance: -
CDR3nt: TGCGCCAGCAGCCCTGTAGACAGGGATAATTACGAGCAGTACTTC
CDR3aa: CASSPVDRDNYEQYF

d_gene: -
v_gene: TRBV20-1
j_gene: TRBJ1-2
abundance: -
CDR3nt: TGCAGTGCTAGAGCCTTACTGGGCTACACCTTC
CDR3aa: CSARALLGYTF

d_gene: -
v_gene: TRBV5-1
j_gene: TRBJ2-3
abundance: -
CDR3nt: TGCGCCAGCAGCTTGGGGGGCAGGGAGTCAGATACGCAGTATTTT
CDR3aa: CASSLGGRESDTQYF

d_gene: -
v_gene: TRBV4-1
j_gene: TRBJ2-5
abundance: -
CDR3nt: TGCGCCAGCAGCCAAGATCCGCCAGACTCCCAAGAGACCCAGTACTTC
CDR3aa: CASSQDPPDSQETQYF

d_gene: -
v_gene: TRBV7-3
j_gene: TRBJ2-3
abundance: few
CDR3nt: TGTGCCAGCAGCCTAAACGGGGCTAGCACAGATACGCAGTATTTT
CDR3aa: CASSLNGASTDTQYF

d_gene: TRBD1
v_gene: TRBV10-3
j_gene: TRBJ1-1
abundance: -
CDR3nt: TGTGCCACTCTACGACAGGGGGTGATGAACACTGAAGCTTTCTTT
CDR3aa: CATLRQGVMNTEAFF

d_gene: -
v_gene: TRBV6-6
j_gene: TRBJ2-2
abundance: few
CDR3nt: TGTGCCAGCAGCCGAGGCAAGACAGTCGGGGAGCTGTTTTTT
CDR3aa: CASSRGKTVGELFF

d_gene: TRBD2
v_gene: TRBV2
j_gene: TRBJ2-5
abundance: -
CDR3nt: TGTGCCAGCAGTCGCGGACTAGCGGGGGAGGAGACCCAGTACTTC
CDR3aa: CASSRGLAGEETQYF

d_gene: TRBD1
v_gene: TRBV7-2
j_gene: TRBJ1-6
abundance: few
CDR3nt: TGTGCCAGCAGCTTAGGACAGGGCGCACTCTATAATTCACCCCTCCACTTT
CDR3aa: CASSLGQGALYNSPLHF

d_gene: TRBD2
v_gene: TRBV4-2
j_gene: TRBJ2-1
abundance: -
CDR3nt: TGTGCCAGCAGCCAAGGACTAGCGGGCTACAATGAGCAGTTCTTC
CDR3aa: CASSQGLAGYNEQFF

d_gene: -
v_gene: TRBV28
j_gene: TRBJ1-5
abundance: -
CDR3nt: TGTGCCAGCAGAGCAGAACATCAGCCCCAGCATTTT
CDR3aa: CASRAEHQPQHF

d_gene: -
v_gene: TRBV28
j_gene: TRBJ2-5
abundance: -
CDR3nt: TGTGCCAGCATCACCGCGGGACTTGCCAGGGAGACCCAGTACTTC
CDR3aa: CASITAGLARETQYF

d_gene: TRBD2
v_gene: TRBV27
j_gene: TRBJ2-1
abundance: -
CDR3nt: TGTGCCAGCAGATACGGGAGGGCCCCAGGAAACAATGAGCAGTTCTTC
CDR3aa: CASRYGRAPGNNEQFF

d_gene: -
v_gene: TRBV7-2
j_gene: TRBJ2-1
abundance: -
CDR3nt: TGTGCCAGCAGCTTACAGATTAACTTAAATGAGCAGTTCTTC
CDR3aa: CASSLQINLNEQFF

d_gene: -
v_gene: TRBV15
j_gene: TRBJ2-1
abundance: few
CDR3nt: TGTGCCACCAGCAGAGACGGGTCAAGGGGTGAGCAGTTCTTC
CDR3aa: CATSRDGSRGEQFF

d_gene: -
v_gene: TRBV15
j_gene: TRBJ1-1
abundance: -
CDR3nt: TGTGCCACCAGCAGAGATCTATGGACAGAGAACACTGAAGCTTTCTTT
CDR3aa: CATSRDLWTENTEAFF

d_gene: -
v_gene: TRBV7-2
j_gene: TRBJ1-5
abundance: -
CDR3nt: TGTGCCAGCAGCATTCGGTCGGGGATGGGTCAGCCCCAGCATTTT
CDR3aa: CASSIRSGMGQPQHF

d_gene: -
v_gene: TRBV27
j_gene: TRBJ1-1
abundance: -
CDR3nt: TGTGCCAGCAGACAGACAGTAAAGAACACTGAAGCTTTCTTT
CDR3aa: CASRQTVKNTEAFF

d_gene: TRBD1
v_gene: TRBV5-1
j_gene: TRBJ2-7
abundance: -
CDR3nt: TGCGCCAGCCGGACAGGGGCCGCCAAGGACGAGCAGTACTTC
CDR3aa: CASRTGAAKDEQYF